The 5 T cell receptor beta chains below come from one sample, sequenced in a study of regulatory T cells in long-lasting Graves disease. Time point indicated: persistent/refractory GD, antithyroid drugs over 5 years with positive TRAb. The TCR library was made from RNA that had been extracted from PBMCs in TRIzol. Construction of the TCR beta libraries employed iRepertoire HTBI primers in conjunction with Arm-PCR of CDR3 regions. TCRdb redid the calling of the multiplex PCR reads with MiXCR, one entry per CDR3 protein. The sample includes almost 350,000 distinct CDR3 sequences, around 20% seen only once; the top ten take 25% to 35%. Sequencing used peripheral blood mononuclear cells (PBMCs), obtained when the disease was refractory, from a patient treated with antithyroid drugs. Receptors originate from a female donor with Graves disease.

The chain employs TRBV6-1 and TRBJ2-1, with D maybe TRBD2 (5 bases). The V end lost 6 bases, the J end lost 3 bases, and 12 bases lay between the germline ends. The CDR3 consists of 14 residues. The germline CDR1 and CDR2 sequences are MNHNS and SASEGT. The CDR3 loop is CASSGVTNYNEQFF. CDR3 nucleotide sequence: TGTGCCAGCAGCGGGGTCACGAACTACAATGAGCAGTTCTTC.

J is TRBJ1-1 and V is TRBV6-5, with D possibly matching TRBD1 (5 bases). The CDR3 spans 14 residues. From germline, CDR1 is MNHEY and CDR2 SVGAGI. Between the trimmed V and J ends, which lost 2 bases and 6 bases, there was a span of 13 bases. The CDR3 DNA reads TGTGCCAGCAGTTACCTACCGGGGACCTCTGAAGCTTTCTTT. Its translation is CASSYLPGTSEAFF.

This clonotype has ten or more counts. The J gene is TRBJ2-4, the V gene TRBV28; maybe TRBD2 (5 bases). CDR1 MDHEN and CDR2 SYDVKM come from the germline V gene. This CDR3 spans 17 amino acids. The germline V and J ends were trimmed by 2 bases and 0 bases, with 14 bases remaining between them. The CDR3 bases are TGTGCCAGCAGTTTAAGGGCGGGTCTTCTAGCCAAAAACATTCAGTACTTC. Protein product: CASSLRAGLLAKNIQYF.

This clonotype was observed once. V usage is TRBV28 and J usage is TRBJ2-1, with D hard to call. The V and J ends lost 3 bases and 12 bases respectively, with 9 bases between them. Germline CDR1 reads MDHEN; CDR2 reads SYDVKM. The CDR3 is 11 residues long. This CDR3 reads CASSFDALQFF. CDR3 DNA: TGTGCCAGCAGTTTCGACGCTTTGCAGTTCTTC.

This clonotype was picked up many times. The CDR3: CASSLTAGFYEQYF. CDR3 nucleotides: TGCGCCAGCAGCTTGACTGCGGGATTTTACGAGCAGTACTTC. This rearrangement joins TRBV5-1 to TRBJ2-7; D might be TRBD2 (6 bases). This CDR3 is built from 14 residues. CDR1 and CDR2 (germline): SGHRS, YFSETQ. V was trimmed by 1 base and J by 4 bases, leaving 12 bases between them.